Below are 10 T cell receptor beta chains sequenced from a single sample in a study of T-cell reconstitution after alpha-beta-depleted transplantation in children. The TCRbeta library incorporated unique molecular identifiers. Each CDR3 protein is one row after TCRdb ran MiXCR on the PCR reads. The sample yields 300,000 to 400,000 distinct CDR3 sequences, 23% seen once. The sample here was PBMCs, mostly from graft donor cells, taken 180 days after TCRalphabeta/CD19-depleted stem cell transplant. The receptors come from a male patient younger than 18 who had a stem cell transplant for acute lymphoblastic leukemia, so the T cells may come from the graft donor.

This clonotype was counted between two and nine times. The chain recombines TRBV28 with TRBJ1-1; the match to TRBD1 covers 9 bases. The CDR3 consists of 18 residues. Germline lookup yields CDR1 MDHEN and CDR2 SYDVKM. V lost 1 base to trimming and J lost 3 bases; unmatched junction nucleotides: 12. Here the CDR3 DNA reads TGTGCCAGCAGTTTATTCCCGGGACAGGGTAATCGGGACACTGAAGCTTTCTTT. Its translation: CASSLFPGQGNRDTEAFF.

The V and J genes are TRBV7-9 and TRBJ2-5; TRBD2 aligns across 7 bases. The CDR3 is 14 amino acids. Germline assignment: CDR1 SEHNR and CDR2 FQNEAQ (reference sequence). After removal of 2 bases from V and 4 bases from J, the junction contained 4 bases not matched to a gene. The CDR3 coding sequence is TGTGCCAGCAGCTTAAATACGGGAGGAGAGACCCAGTACTTC. It specifies CASSLNTGGETQYF.

The rearrangement joins TRBV28 to TRBJ1-5; 10 nucleotides match TRBD1. Germline V gene data show CDR1 as MDHEN and CDR2 as SYDVKM. After removal of 4 bases from V and 4 bases from J, the junction contained 4 bases not matched to a gene. The CDR3 has 15 residues. DNA of the CDR3: TGTGCCAGCAGTTCCCCGGACAGGGGGAATCAGCCCCAGCATTTT. As protein: CASSSPDRGNQPQHF.

V usage is TRBV4-2 and J usage is TRBJ2-1; D gene ambiguous. Germline CDR1 LGHNA, CDR2 YNFKEQ. The CDR3 is 15 residues long. V dropped 3 bases and J dropped 0 bases, with 9 bases sitting between them. The chain's CDR3 is CASSQSASSYNEQFF. For the CDR3, the DNA is TGTGCCAGCAGCCAGAGCGCGAGCTCCTACAATGAGCAGTTCTTC.

J is TRBJ2-5 and V is TRBV6-1, with unresolved D. V was pared by 0 bases and J by 3 bases, with 11 bases between. Germline lookup yields CDR1 MNHNS and CDR2 SASEGT. CDR3 length equals 15 residues. The CDR3 region has the DNA TGTGCCAGCAGTGAAGCGGCCTTTGATAAAGAGACCCAGTACTTC. Its translation: CASSEAAFDKETQYF.

This clonotype was found a few times. The J gene is TRBJ2-5, the V gene TRBV11-2, with D unclear. Per the germline V gene, CDR1 is SGHAT and CDR2 is FQNNGV. V was trimmed by 2 bases and J by 5 bases, leaving 9 bases between them. CDR3 length: 13 residues. The DNA for the CDR3 is TGTGCCAGCAGCTTAAGGTCGAGGGAGACCCAGTACTTC. Protein: CASSLRSRETQYF.

V and J are TRBV7-8 and TRBJ2-5; the D gene is possibly TRBD1 (6 bases). V lost 6 bases to trimming and J lost 4 bases, with 27 bases between them. CDR1 and CDR2 (germline): SGHVS, FQNEAQ. This CDR3 has 18 amino acids. CDR3 amino acids: CASSLRQAVGPAGETQYF. The DNA of the CDR3 is TGTGCCAGCAGTTTAAGACAGGCAGTAGGACCGGCCGGAGAGACCCAGTACTTC.

This clonotype was picked up a small number of times. This chain connects TRBV7-8 to TRBJ2-4; D is perhaps TRBD1 (6 bases). Germline V gene sequence: CDR1 SGHVS, CDR2 FQNEAQ. Trimming took off 5 bases at V and 0 bases at J, with 11 bases between the two ends. The CDR3 runs to 15 residues. The CDR3 bases are TGTGCCAGCAGCCCCCACAGGGCAGCCAAAAACATTCAGTACTTC. Amino acids: CASSPHRAAKNIQYF.

DNA of the CDR3: TGCGCCAGCAGCCCTCCGGGGGCCACTGAAGCTTTCTTT. Protein sequence: CASSPPGATEAFF. The chain recombines TRBV4-1 with TRBJ1-1; tentatively, D is TRBD1 (6 bases). The length of the CDR3 is 13 residues. The V end was cut by 4 bases, the J end by 4 bases, with 10 bases between. Germline-derived CDR1 and CDR2 are MGHRA and YSYEKL.

The chain employs TRBV5-5 and TRBJ2-7; tentative D call: TRBD1 (6 bases). This CDR3 contains 15 residues. Germline V lookup: CDR1 SGHKS, CDR2 YYEKEE (reference sequence). V dropped 0 bases and J dropped 3 bases, with 13 bases sitting between them. CDR3 amino acids: CASSLVLDSFYEQYF. CDR3 bases: TGTGCCAGCAGCTTGGTCCTGGACAGCTTCTACGAGCAGTACTTC.